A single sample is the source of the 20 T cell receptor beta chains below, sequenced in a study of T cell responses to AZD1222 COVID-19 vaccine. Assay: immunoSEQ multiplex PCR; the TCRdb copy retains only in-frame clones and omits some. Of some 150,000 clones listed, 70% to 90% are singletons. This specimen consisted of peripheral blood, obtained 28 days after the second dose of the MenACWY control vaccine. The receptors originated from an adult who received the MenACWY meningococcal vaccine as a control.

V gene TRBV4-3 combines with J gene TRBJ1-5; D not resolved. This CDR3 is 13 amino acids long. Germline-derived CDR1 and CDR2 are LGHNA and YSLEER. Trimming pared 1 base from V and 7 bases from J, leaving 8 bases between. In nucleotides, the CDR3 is TGCGCCAGCAGCCAAGGACCTTTCCAGCCCCAGCATTTT. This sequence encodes CASSQGPFQPQHF.

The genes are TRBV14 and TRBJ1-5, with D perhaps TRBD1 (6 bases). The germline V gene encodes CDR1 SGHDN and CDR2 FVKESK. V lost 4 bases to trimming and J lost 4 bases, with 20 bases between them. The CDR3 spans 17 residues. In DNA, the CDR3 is TGTGCCAGCAGCCTACCGCGGGGGGGGGCCTATAATCAGCCCCAGCATTTT. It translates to CASSLPRGGAYNQPQHF.

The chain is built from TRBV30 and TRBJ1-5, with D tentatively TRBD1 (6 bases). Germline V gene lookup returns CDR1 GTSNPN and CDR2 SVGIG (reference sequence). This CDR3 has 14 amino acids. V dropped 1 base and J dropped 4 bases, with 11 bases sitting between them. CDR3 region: CAWSADRMNQPQHF. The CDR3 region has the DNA TGTGCCTGGAGTGCTGACAGGATGAATCAGCCCCAGCATTTT.

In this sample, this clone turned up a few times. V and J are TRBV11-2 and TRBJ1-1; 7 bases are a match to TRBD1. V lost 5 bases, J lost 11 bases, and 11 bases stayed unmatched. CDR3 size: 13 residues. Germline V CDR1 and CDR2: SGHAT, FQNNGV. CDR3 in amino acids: CASSPDDREVAFF. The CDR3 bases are TGTGCCAGCAGCCCAGACGACAGGGAGGTCGCTTTCTTT. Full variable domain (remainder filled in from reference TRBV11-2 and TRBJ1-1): EAGVAQSPRYKIIEKRQSVAFWCNPISGHATLYWYQQILGQGPKLLIQFQNNGVVDDSQLPKDRFSAERLKGVDSTLKIQPAKLEDSAVYLCASSPDDREVAFFGQGTRLTVV.

The CDR3 DNA reads TGTGCCAGCAGTCTCCTTCAGGGGGGATATAGCAATCAGCCCCAGCATTTT. It encodes CASSLLQGGYSNQPQHF. The V gene is TRBV28, the J gene TRBJ1-5; 7 bases are a match to TRBD1. Germline V lookup: CDR1 MDHEN, CDR2 SYDVKM. This CDR3 region has 17 residues. The J segment lost 0 bases and the V segment lost 5 bases, leaving 10 bases of the junction unmatched.

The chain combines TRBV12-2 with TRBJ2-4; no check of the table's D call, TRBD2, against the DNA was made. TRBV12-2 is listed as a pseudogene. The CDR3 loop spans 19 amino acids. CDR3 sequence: CASRLDAREALVAKNIQYF. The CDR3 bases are TGTGCAAGTCGCTTAGATGCGCGGGAGGCCCTTGTGGCCAAAAACATTCAGTACTTC.

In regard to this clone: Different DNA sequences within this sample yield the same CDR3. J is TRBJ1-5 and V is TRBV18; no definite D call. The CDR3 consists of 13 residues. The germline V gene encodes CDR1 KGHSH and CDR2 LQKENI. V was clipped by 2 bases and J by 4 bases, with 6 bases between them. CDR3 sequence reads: CASSPYSNQPQHF. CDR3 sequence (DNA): TGTGCCAGCTCACCATACAGTAATCAGCCCCAGCATTTT.

The CDR3 bases are TGTGCCAGCACTTTGCGGGTTCCCTACGAGCAGTACTTC. It codes for CASTLRVPYEQYF. The chain employs TRBV28 and TRBJ2-7; weak D call: TRBD2 (5 bases). The CDR3 contains 13 residues. Trimming left V 7 bases short and J 2 bases short, with 12 bases between. The V gene's germline CDR1 is MDHEN and CDR2 SYDVKM.

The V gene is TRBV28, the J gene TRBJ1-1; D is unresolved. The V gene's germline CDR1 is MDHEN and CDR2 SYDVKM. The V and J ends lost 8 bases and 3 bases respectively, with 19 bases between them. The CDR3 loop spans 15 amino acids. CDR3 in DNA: TGTGCCAGCCCCCCACCTTTGACATACTACACTGAAGCTTTCTTT. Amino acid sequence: CASPPPLTYYTEAFF.

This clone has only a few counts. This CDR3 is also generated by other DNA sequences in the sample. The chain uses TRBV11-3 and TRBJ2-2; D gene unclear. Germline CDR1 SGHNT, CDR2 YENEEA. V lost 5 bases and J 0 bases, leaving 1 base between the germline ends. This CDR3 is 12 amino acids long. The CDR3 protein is CASSPNTGELFF. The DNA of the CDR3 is TGTGCCAGCAGCCCGAACACCGGGGAGCTGTTTTTT.

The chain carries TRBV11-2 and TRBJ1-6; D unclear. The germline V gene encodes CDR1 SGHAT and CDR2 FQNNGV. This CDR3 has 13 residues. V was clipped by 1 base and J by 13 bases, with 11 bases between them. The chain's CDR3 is CASSLGFGQPLHF. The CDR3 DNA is TGTGCCAGCAGCTTAGGGTTTGGGCAGCCCCTCCACTTT.

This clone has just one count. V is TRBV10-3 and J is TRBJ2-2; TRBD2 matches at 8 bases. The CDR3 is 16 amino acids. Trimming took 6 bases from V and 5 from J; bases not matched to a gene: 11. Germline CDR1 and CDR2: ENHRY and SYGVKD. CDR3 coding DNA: TGTGCCATCAGAAGTCCCAGCGGGAGTCGTACCGGGGAGCTGTTTTTT. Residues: CAIRSPSGSRTGELFF.

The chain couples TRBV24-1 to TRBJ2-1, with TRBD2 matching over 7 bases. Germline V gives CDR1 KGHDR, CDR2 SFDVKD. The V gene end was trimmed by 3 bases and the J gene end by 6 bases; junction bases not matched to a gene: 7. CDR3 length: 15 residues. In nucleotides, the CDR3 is TGTGCCACCAGTGATACCCTAGCGGTTCCCAATGAGCAGTTCTTC. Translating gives CATSDTLAVPNEQFF.

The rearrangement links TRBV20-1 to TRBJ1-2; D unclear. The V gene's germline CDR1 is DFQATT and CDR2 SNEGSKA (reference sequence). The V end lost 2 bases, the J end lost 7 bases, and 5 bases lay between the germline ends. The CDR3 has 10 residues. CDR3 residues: CSARNGGYTF. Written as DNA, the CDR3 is TGCAGTGCTAGAAATGGTGGCTACACCTTC.

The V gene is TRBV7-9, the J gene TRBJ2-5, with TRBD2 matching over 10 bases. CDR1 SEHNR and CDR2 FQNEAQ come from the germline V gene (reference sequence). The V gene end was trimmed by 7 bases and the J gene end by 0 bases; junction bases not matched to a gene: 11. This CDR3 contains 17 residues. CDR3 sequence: CASTLRTSGMYQETQYF. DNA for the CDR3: TGTGCCAGCACCCTACGGACTAGCGGAATGTACCAAGAGACCCAGTACTTC.

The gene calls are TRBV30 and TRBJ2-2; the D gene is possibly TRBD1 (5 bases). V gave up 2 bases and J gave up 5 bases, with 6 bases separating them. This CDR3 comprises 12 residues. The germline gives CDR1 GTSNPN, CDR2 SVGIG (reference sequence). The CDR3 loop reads CAWSRGTGELFF. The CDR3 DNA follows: TGTGCCTGGAGTAGGGGAACCGGGGAGCTGTTTTTT.

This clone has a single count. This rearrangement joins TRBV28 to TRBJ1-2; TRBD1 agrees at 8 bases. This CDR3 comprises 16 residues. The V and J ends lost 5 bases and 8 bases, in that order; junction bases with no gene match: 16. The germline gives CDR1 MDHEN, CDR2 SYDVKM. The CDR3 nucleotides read TGTGCCAGCAGTGACCGGACAGGGCACTCGTCTTGGGGCTACACCTTC. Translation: CASSDRTGHSSWGYTF.

The CDR3 protein is CARGDRGGSGEQYF. DNA of the CDR3: TGTGCCAGGGGGGACAGGGGCGGTAGCGGCGAGCAGTACTTC. The chain has TRBV2 and TRBJ2-7, with TRBD1 matching 10 bases. Per germline, CDR1 SNHLY and CDR2 FYNNEI. The CDR3 is 14 amino acids. Germline trimming cut 9 bases from V and 6 bases from J; bases unmatched to any gene: 11.

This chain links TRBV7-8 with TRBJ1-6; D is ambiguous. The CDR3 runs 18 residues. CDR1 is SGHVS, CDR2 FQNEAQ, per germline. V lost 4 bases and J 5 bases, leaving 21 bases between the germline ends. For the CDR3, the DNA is TGTGCCAGCAGCTATCGCCCCCATCAGGACTTTAATAATTCACCCCTCCACTTT. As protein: CASSYRPHQDFNNSPLHF.

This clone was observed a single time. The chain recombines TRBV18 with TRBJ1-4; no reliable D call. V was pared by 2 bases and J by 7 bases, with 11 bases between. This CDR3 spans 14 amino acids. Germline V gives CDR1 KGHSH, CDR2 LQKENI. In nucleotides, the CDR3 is TGTGCCAGCTCACCAAGGGCTAGAGGTGAAAAACTGTTTTTT. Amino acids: CASSPRARGEKLFF.